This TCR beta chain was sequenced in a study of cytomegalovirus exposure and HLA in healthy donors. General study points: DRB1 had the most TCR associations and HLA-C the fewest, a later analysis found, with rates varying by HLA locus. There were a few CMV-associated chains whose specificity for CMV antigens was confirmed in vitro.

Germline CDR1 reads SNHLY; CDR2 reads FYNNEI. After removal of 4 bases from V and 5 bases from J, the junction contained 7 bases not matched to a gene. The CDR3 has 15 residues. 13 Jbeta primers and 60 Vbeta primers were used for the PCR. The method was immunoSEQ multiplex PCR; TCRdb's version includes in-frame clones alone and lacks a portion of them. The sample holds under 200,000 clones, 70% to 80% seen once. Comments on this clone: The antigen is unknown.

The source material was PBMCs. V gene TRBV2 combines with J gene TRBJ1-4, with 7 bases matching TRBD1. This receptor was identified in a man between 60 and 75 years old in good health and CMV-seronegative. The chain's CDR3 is CASSGGTDRNEKLFF. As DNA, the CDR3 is TGTGCCAGCAGTGGTGGGACAGACAGAAATGAAAAACTGTTTTTT.